This T cell receptor (beta chain) was found in a study of cytomegalovirus exposure and HLA in healthy donors. With V trimmed by 4 bases and J by 5 bases, 6 bases remained unmatched. CDR1 and CDR2 from the germline V gene are SGDLS and YYNGEE. CDR3 size: 15 residues. A multiplex PCR was run with 60 Vbeta primers and 13 Jbeta primers. Method: immunoSEQ multiplex PCR; TCRdb's copy keeps in-frame clones and lacks some. In the table there are approximately 170,000 clones, 85% of which are singletons. The rearrangement joins TRBV9 to TRBJ1-6, with 7 bases that match TRBD1. The sample consisted of PBMCs. The clonotype originates from a boy younger than 10 in good health and CMV-seronegative. CDR3 DNA sequence: TGTGCCAGCAGCCCGCAGGACAGGCATAATTCACCCCTCCACTTT. Its translation: CASSPQDRHNSPLHF.